Following are 28 T cell receptor beta chains from one sample sequenced in a study of T-cell memory formation after mild COVID-19. TCRdb independently ran MiXCR on the 5' RACE reads; one entry per CDR3 protein. This table has approximately 490,000 distinct CDR3 sequences, roughly 20% appearing once. The sequencing input was PBMCs or a T cell subset sorted from them (not recorded which). These receptors were collected from an adult woman who had mild COVID-19 (a few samples of this study predate the infection). Cell type and time point are not known.

This chain links TRBV2 with TRBJ2-7; tentatively, D is TRBD1 (6 bases). CDR1 and CDR2 (germline): SNHLY, FYNNEI. There are 13 residues in the CDR3. Deletions cut 10 bases from V and 3 bases from J, with 16 bases between. Here the CDR3 reads CATTPTGGYEQYF. DNA for the CDR3: TGTGCCACCACTCCGACAGGTGGCTACGAGCAGTACTTC.

This clonotype was seen a few times. The CDR3 spells CASSGGLLRGYSYEQYF. CDR3 nucleotide sequence: TGTGCCAGCAGCGGAGGGCTATTGCGGGGTTACTCCTACGAGCAGTACTTC. The J gene is TRBJ2-7, the V gene TRBV7-8, with D possibly matching TRBD2 (6 bases). This CDR3 comprises 17 residues. Germline assignment: CDR1 SGHVS and CDR2 FQNEAQ. Trimming took 5 bases from V and 0 from J, leaving 20 bases between them. Drawing the rest from reference TRBV7-8 and TRBJ2-7, the complete variable domain is GAGVSQSPRYKVAKRGQDVALRCDPISGHVSLFWYQQALGQGPEFLTYFQNEAQLDKSGLPSDRFFAERPEGSVSTLKIQRTQQEDSAVYLCASSGGLLRGYSYEQYFGPGTRLTVT.

The chain joins TRBV6-1 to TRBJ1-5; 7 bases are shared with TRBD1. CDR1 is MNHNS and CDR2 is SASEGT in the germline V gene. Unmatched junction bases numbered 7, after V lost 2 bases and J lost 3 bases. The CDR3 has 16 residues. The DNA for the CDR3 is TGTGCCAGCAGTGAACTCCCGGACAGGAACAATCAGCCCCAGCATTTT. It yields the protein CASSELPDRNNQPQHF.

CDR3 sequence reads: CASSSYWSSYEQYF. The CDR3 bases are TGTGCCAGCAGCTCGTACTGGAGCTCCTACGAGCAGTACTTC. The chain carries TRBV7-8 and TRBJ2-7; D remains unclear. Germline values: CDR1 SGHVS, CDR2 FQNEAQ. This CDR3 contains 14 residues. Trimming took off 4 bases at V and 0 bases at J, with 10 bases between the two ends.

This clonotype was found many times. The V and J genes are TRBV4-3 and TRBJ1-1; D uncertain. Trimming left V 2 bases short and J 4 bases short, with 11 bases between. Germline V gives CDR1 LGHNA, CDR2 YSLEER. The CDR3 contains 14 residues. The CDR3 sequence is CASSQSWAGTEAFF. CDR3 nucleotides: TGCGCCAGCAGCCAATCATGGGCTGGCACTGAAGCTTTCTTT.

The chain combines TRBV7-8 with TRBJ1-6, with D possibly being TRBD1 (5 bases). CDR3 length: 14 amino acids. Trimming removed 4 bases from V and 10 bases from J, with 14 bases in between. Germline loops: CDR1 SGHVS, CDR2 FQNEAQ. This CDR3 reads CASSSPVWGSPLHF. In DNA, the CDR3 is TGTGCCAGCAGCTCACCGGTCTGGGGCTCACCCCTCCACTTT. Using reference TRBV7-8 and TRBJ1-6 for the parts outside the CDR3, the full variable domain is GAGVSQSPRYKVAKRGQDVALRCDPISGHVSLFWYQQALGQGPEFLTYFQNEAQLDKSGLPSDRFFAERPEGSVSTLKIQRTQQEDSAVYLCASSSPVWGSPLHFGNGTRLTVT.

This clonotype was seen repeatedly, ten times or more. This chain uses TRBV7-2 with TRBJ2-5; D unclear. CDR3 length: 15 residues. Germline values: CDR1 SGHTA, CDR2 FQGNSA. V gave up 2 bases and J gave up 4 bases, with 14 bases separating them. CDR3 nucleotides: TGTGCCAGCAGCTTACAGCGAATGGTGGGAGAGACCCAGTACTTC. Protein: CASSLQRMVGETQYF.

The chain has TRBV19 and TRBJ2-1, with D unclear. The length of the CDR3 is 15 residues. With 7 bases removed from V and 2 bases from J, the gap between germline ends came to 15 bases. CDR1 LNHDA and CDR2 SQIVND come from the germline V gene (reference sequence). The DNA of the CDR3 is TGTGCCAGTACCTCCGCTGGCTGGGCCTACAATGAGCAGTTCTTC. Translating it yields CASTSAGWAYNEQFF.

The chain combines TRBV9 with TRBJ2-7; perhaps TRBD1 as D (5 bases). The CDR3 sequence is 15 residues long. Germline V gene sequence: CDR1 SGDLS, CDR2 YYNGEE. Deletions cut 0 bases from V and 3 bases from J, with 13 bases between. Here the CDR3 DNA reads TGTGCCAGCAGCGTAGAACCTGGGGCGAGCTACGAGCAGTACTTC. This translates into CASSVEPGASYEQYF.

The rearrangement uses TRBV7-2 and TRBJ2-5, with a tentative D call TRBD2 (5 bases). Germline V gene data show CDR1 as SGHTA and CDR2 as FQGNSA. The CDR3 extends over 13 amino acids. With 3 bases removed from V and 5 bases from J, the gap between germline ends came to 10 bases. The CDR3, as DNA: TGTGCCAGCAGCTTTAGGCGGAGGGAGACCCAGTACTTC. It specifies CASSFRRRETQYF.

The chain joins TRBV24-1 to TRBJ2-1, with 9 bases aligning to TRBD1. Germline V gives CDR1 KGHDR, CDR2 SFDVKD. The CDR3 covers 15 residues. The junction had 8 bases not matched to a gene; V was cut back by 7 bases and J by 5 bases. The DNA for the CDR3 is TGTGCCACCAGCAAACAGGGGGCGCAAGACAATGAGCAGTTCTTC. It encodes CATSKQGAQDNEQFF.

V is TRBV12-3 or TRBV12-4 and J is TRBJ2-5; D is perhaps TRBD1 or TRBD2 (5 bases each). With 5 bases removed from V and 5 bases from J, the gap between germline ends came to 18 bases. The CDR3 totals 15 residues. CDR3 DNA sequence: TGTGCCAGCAGTCTTCCCCCCCGGGGCCGCGAGACCCAGTACTTC. It encodes CASSLPPRGRETQYF.

CDR3 amino acids: CASSDSLGLAGDREETQYF. CDR3 DNA sequence: TGTGCCAGTAGTGACAGTTTGGGACTAGCGGGGGACCGCGAAGAGACCCAGTACTTC. This sequence joins TRBV19 and TRBJ2-5; TRBD2 aligns across 14 bases. The germline V gene encodes CDR1 LNHDA and CDR2 SQIVND (reference sequence). The CDR3 covers 19 residues. V lost 5 bases, J lost 3 bases, and 14 bases stayed unmatched.

This clonotype was detected only a few times. The chain joins TRBV10-3 to TRBJ1-2; D gene unclear. Trimming shortened V by 11 bases and J by 4 bases, and 17 bases separated the two germline ends. In germline, CDR1 is ENHRY, CDR2 SYGVKD. The CDR3 runs 13 residues. The chain's CDR3 is CALLWEVPYGYTF. CDR3 nucleotides: TGTGCCCTGCTGTGGGAAGTTCCCTATGGCTACACCTTC.

The chain carries TRBV6-1 and TRBJ2-5; the D gene could be TRBD1 or TRBD2 (6 bases each). V lost 5 bases and J 7 bases, leaving 17 bases between the germline ends. This CDR3 spans 14 amino acids. CDR1 MNHNS and CDR2 SASEGT come from the germline V gene. CDR3 sequence reads: CASSPQGRRWTQYF. In nucleotides, the CDR3 is TGTGCCAGCAGTCCTCAGGGGAGGAGGTGGACCCAGTACTTC.

This chain links TRBV27 with TRBJ2-5; tentatively, D is TRBD1 or TRBD2 (6 bases each). Germline V gene lookup returns CDR1 MNHEY and CDR2 SMNVEV (reference sequence). This CDR3 comprises 13 residues. V was shortened by 6 bases and J by 5 bases, with 13 bases between the two germline ends. The CDR3 nucleotides are TGTGCCAGCAGACGCCGGGGGCGGGAGACCCAGTACTTC. Amino acids: CASRRRGRETQYF.

This clonotype was seen more than once but under ten times. CDR3 DNA sequence: TGTGCCAGCAGTCCTGAGACAGGGATCACCGGGGAGCTGTTTTTT. Its protein product is CASSPETGITGELFF. The gene calls are TRBV27 and TRBJ2-2; 7 bases map to TRBD1. The germline CDR1 and CDR2 sequences are MNHEY and SMNVEV (reference sequence). CDR3 length: 15 residues. Trimming removed 5 bases from V and 4 bases from J; junction bases left unmatched: 7.

The rearrangement joins TRBV9 to TRBJ2-7; D unresolved. This CDR3 has 15 residues. Per the germline V gene, CDR1 is SGDLS and CDR2 is YYNGEE. V dropped 0 bases and J dropped 4 bases, with 14 bases sitting between them. The CDR3 reads CASSVEGQPAYEQYF. CDR3 DNA sequence: TGTGCCAGCAGCGTAGAAGGCCAACCGGCTTACGAGCAGTACTTC.

This clonotype was recorded at least ten times. This chain links TRBV12-3 or TRBV12-4 with TRBJ1-1; 7 nucleotides match TRBD1. The J segment lost 5 bases and the V segment lost 5 bases, leaving 5 bases of the junction unmatched. The CDR3 is 13 residues long. The DNA for the CDR3 is TGTGCCAGCAGTAAGGACAGGAGGACTGAAGCTTTCTTT. Translation: CASSKDRRTEAFF.

This clonotype was found a few times. The chain carries TRBV24-1 and TRBJ1-5; 12 bases are a match to TRBD1. This CDR3 comprises 12 residues. With V trimmed by 9 bases and J by 7 bases, 0 bases remained unmatched. Per germline, CDR1 KGHDR and CDR2 SFDVKD. The CDR3 DNA follows: TGTGCCACCGGGACAGGGGGCCAGCCCCAGCATTTT. As protein: CATGTGGQPQHF.

V is TRBV5-1 and J is TRBJ2-1, with D unresolved. CDR1 and CDR2 from the germline V gene are SGHRS and YFSETQ. V gave up 2 bases and J gave up 8 bases, with 11 bases separating them. The CDR3 covers 13 residues. CDR3 DNA: TGCGCCAGCAGCTTTACTACAGTTGATGAGCAGTTCTTC. This codes for CASSFTTVDEQFF.

This clonotype was seen at least ten times. The rearrangement joins TRBV19 to TRBJ2-1; TRBD2 matches at 13 bases. Unmatched junction bases numbered 5, after V lost 5 bases and J lost 7 bases. This CDR3 is built from 15 residues. CDR1 is LNHDA and CDR2 is SQIVND in the germline V gene (reference sequence). In DNA, the CDR3 is TGTGCCAGTAGTGTGGGACTAGCGGGAAATAATGAGCAGTTCTTC. Amino acid sequence: CASSVGLAGNNEQFF.

This clonotype was counted a few times. The chain joins TRBV6-1 to TRBJ2-3, with D possibly being TRBD2 (6 bases). CDR1 and CDR2 from the germline V gene are MNHNS and SASEGT. The CDR3 is 14 amino acids. Trimming shortened V by 4 bases and J by 0 bases, and 8 bases separated the two germline ends. The CDR3 spells CASSATSSTDTQYF. The CDR3 DNA reads as TGTGCCAGCAGTGCAACTAGCAGCACAGATACGCAGTATTTT.

The chain couples TRBV12-3 or TRBV12-4 to TRBJ2-5; D not resolved. CDR3 size: 12 residues. Trimming took 4 bases from V and 8 from J, leaving 11 bases between them. The CDR3 DNA reads TGTGCCAGCAGTTCCCCCTTGGGAACCCAGTACTTC. Residues: CASSSPLGTQYF.

The J gene is TRBJ1-2, the V gene TRBV19; TRBD1 agrees at 10 bases. The length of the CDR3 is 15 residues. Germline V gives CDR1 LNHDA, CDR2 SQIVND (reference sequence). The trim removed 3 bases at V and 4 bases at J, leaving 5 bases unmatched. The chain's CDR3 is CASSIGTGVSYGYTF. CDR3 DNA: TGTGCCAGTAGTATTGGGACAGGGGTATCCTATGGCTACACCTTC. Supplemented by reference TRBV19 and TRBJ1-2, the full variable domain reads DGGITQSPKYLFRKEGQNVTLSCEQNLNHDAMYWYRQDPGQGLRLIYYSQIVNDFQKGDIAEGYSVSREKKESFPLTVTSAQKNPTAFYLCASSIGTGVSYGYTFGSGTRLTVV.

This clonotype has more than one count but fewer than ten. This chain connects TRBV6-2 or TRBV6-3 to TRBJ1-1; TRBD1 might be the D (5 bases). CDR3 length: 14 amino acids. CDR1 is MNHEY and CDR2 is SVGEGT in the germline V gene. V was trimmed by 2 bases and J by 5 bases, leaving 12 bases between them. CDR3 DNA sequence: TGTGCCAGCAGTTACCCAGGGCCGCGGACTGAAGCTTTCTTT. Its translation: CASSYPGPRTEAFF.

The V gene is TRBV11-2, the J gene TRBJ2-3; D ambiguous. The CDR3 sequence is 15 residues long. Trimming pared 5 bases from V and 1 base from J, leaving 13 bases between. Germline-derived CDR1 and CDR2 are SGHAT and FQNNGV. The CDR3 loop reads CASSMTRGGTDTQYF. In DNA form, the CDR3 reads TGTGCCAGCAGCATGACGAGAGGTGGCACAGATACGCAGTATTTT.

The chain has TRBV25-1 and TRBJ2-3; 7 bases are a match to TRBD2. The germline CDR1 and CDR2 sequences are MGHDK and SYGVNS. The CDR3 is made up of 16 amino acids. Germline trimming cut 4 bases from V and 0 bases from J; bases unmatched to any gene: 7. In DNA, the CDR3 is TGTGCCAGCAGTGTTGGGAGGGGAACTAGCACAGATACGCAGTATTTT. Its protein product is CASSVGRGTSTDTQYF.